This T cell receptor (beta chain) was sequenced in a study of OX40 agonist ivuxolimab in advanced cancers. CDR1 and CDR2 from the germline V gene are MDHEN and SYDVKM. The CDR3 has 15 amino acids. The V gene end was trimmed by 8 bases and the J gene end by 2 bases; junction bases not matched to a gene: 9. With respect to this clone: Antigen unknown.

Some clones are missing from TCRdb's copy, which holds only in-frame ones; the method was immunoSEQ multiplex PCR. The table includes some 40,000 clones, 91% detected once. Overall study findings and caveats: The antigen specificity of the peripheral T cells (those that were expanded) was not determined.

The origin of this receptor is an adult with an advanced solid tumor such as melanoma, head and neck, liver or kidney cancer. The rearrangement uses TRBV28 and TRBJ2-5, with TRBD1 matching 9 bases. This sample comprised CD4+ or CD8+ T cells sorted from blood, obtained in a trial of the OX40 agonist ivuxolimab. DNA of the CDR3: TGTGCCAGCGTGACCTTCGGGACAGGGCAAGAGACCCAGTACTTC. This gives the protein CASVTFGTGQETQYF. Supplemented by reference TRBV28 and TRBJ2-5, the full variable domain reads DVKVTQSSRYLVKRTGEKVFLECVQDMDHENMFWYRQDPGLGLRLIYFSYDVKMKEKGDIPEGYSVSREKKERFSLILESASTNQTSMYLCASVTFGTGQETQYFGPGTRLLVL.